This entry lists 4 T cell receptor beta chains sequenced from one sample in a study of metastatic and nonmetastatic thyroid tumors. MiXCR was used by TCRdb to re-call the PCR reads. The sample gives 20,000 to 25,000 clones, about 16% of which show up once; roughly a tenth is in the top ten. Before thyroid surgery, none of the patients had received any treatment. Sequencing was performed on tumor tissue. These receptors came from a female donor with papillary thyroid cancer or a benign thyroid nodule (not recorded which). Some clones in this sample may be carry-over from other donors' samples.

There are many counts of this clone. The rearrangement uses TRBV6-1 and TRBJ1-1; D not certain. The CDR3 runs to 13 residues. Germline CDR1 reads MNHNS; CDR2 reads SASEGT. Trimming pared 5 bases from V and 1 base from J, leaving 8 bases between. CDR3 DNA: TGTGCCAGCAGTTCCGGACCGAACACTGAAGCTTTCTTT. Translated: CASSSGPNTEAFF.

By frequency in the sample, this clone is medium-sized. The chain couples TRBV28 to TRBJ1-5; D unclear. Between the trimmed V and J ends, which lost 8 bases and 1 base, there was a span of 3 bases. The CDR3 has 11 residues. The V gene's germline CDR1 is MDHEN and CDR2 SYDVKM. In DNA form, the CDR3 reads TGTGCCAGCTACAGCAATCAGCCCCAGCATTTT. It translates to CASYSNQPQHF.

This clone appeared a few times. Here the CDR3 reads CASSTVTFSDTEAFF. The CDR3 bases are TGTGCCAGCAGCACCGTCACATTTTCGGACACTGAAGCTTTCTTT. The chain has TRBV16 and TRBJ1-1; D is uncertain. V dropped 5 bases and J dropped 3 bases, with 16 bases sitting between them. This CDR3 has 15 residues. Germline CDR1 and CDR2: KGHSY and FQNENV.

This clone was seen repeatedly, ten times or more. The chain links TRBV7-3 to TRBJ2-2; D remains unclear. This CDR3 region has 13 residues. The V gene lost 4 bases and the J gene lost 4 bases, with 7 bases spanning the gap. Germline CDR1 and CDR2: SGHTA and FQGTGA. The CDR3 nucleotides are TGTGCCAGCAGCTCAGGTCCCACCGGGGAGCTGTTTTTT. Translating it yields CASSSGPTGELFF.